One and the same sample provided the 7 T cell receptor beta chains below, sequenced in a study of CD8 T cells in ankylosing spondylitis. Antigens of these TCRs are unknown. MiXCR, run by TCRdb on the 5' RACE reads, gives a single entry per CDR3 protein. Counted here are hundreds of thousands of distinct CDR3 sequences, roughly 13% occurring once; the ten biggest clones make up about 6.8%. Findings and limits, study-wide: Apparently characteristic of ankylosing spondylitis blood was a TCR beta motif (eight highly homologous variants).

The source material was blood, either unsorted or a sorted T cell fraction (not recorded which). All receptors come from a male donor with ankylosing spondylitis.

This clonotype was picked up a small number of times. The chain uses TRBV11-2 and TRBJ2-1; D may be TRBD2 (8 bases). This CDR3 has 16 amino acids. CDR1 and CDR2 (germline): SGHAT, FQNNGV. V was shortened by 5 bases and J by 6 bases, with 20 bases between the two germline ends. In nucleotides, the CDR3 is TGTGCCAGCAGCGCCGAGGGGGCGGGAGGCGCCAATGAGCAGTTCTTC. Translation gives CASSAEGAGGANEQFF.

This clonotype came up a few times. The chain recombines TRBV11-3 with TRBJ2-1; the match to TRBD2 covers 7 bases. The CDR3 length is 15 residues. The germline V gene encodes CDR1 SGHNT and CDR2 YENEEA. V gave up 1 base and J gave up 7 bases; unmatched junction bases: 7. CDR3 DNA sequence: TGTGCCAGCAGCTTAGTCAGCGGGATTGGTAATGAGCAGTTCTTC. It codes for CASSLVSGIGNEQFF.

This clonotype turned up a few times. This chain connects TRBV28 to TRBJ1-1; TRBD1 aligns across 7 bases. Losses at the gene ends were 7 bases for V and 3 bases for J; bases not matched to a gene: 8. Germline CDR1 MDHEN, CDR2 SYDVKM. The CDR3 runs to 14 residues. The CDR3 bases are TGTGCCAGCACTCTGGACAGGTTGGACACTGAAGCTTTCTTT. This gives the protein CASTLDRLDTEAFF.

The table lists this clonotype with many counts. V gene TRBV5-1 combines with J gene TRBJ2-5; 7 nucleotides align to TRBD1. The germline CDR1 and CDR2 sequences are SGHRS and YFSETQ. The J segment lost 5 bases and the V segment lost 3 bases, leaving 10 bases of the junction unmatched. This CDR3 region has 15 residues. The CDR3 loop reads CASSYETGLQETQYF. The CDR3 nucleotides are TGCGCCAGCAGCTACGAGACAGGGTTACAGGAGACCCAGTACTTC.

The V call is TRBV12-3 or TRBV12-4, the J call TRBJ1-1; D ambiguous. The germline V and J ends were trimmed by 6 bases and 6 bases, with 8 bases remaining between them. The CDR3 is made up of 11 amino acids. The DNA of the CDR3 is TGTGCCAGCAGGGAGGGTCCTGAAGCTTTCTTT. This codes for CASREGPEAFF.

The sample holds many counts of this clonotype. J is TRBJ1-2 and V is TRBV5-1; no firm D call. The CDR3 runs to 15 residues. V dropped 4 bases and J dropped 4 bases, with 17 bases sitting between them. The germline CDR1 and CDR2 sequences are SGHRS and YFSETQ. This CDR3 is CASSPGNRNGYGYTF. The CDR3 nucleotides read TGCGCCAGCAGCCCCGGGAATCGAAACGGCTATGGCTACACCTTC.

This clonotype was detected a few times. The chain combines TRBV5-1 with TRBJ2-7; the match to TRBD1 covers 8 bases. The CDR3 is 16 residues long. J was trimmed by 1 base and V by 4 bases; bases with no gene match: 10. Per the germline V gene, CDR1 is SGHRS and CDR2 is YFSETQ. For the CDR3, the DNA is TGCGCCAGCAGCCCGCAACAGGGGGTAAGGTCCTACGAGCAGTACTTC. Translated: CASSPQQGVRSYEQYF.